This paragraph reports one TCR beta chain. Its antigen is not known. TCRdb processed the multiplex PCR reads anew with MiXCR; each CDR3 protein has one entry. This table holds fewer than 150,000 distinct CDR3 sequences, around 20% found once. This CDR3 contains 15 residues. In germline, CDR1 is SGDLS, CDR2 YYNGEE. Unmatched junction bases numbered 9, after V lost 4 bases and J lost 6 bases. This entry is derived from a study of breast tumors, draining lymph nodes, adjacent tissues. Study results and limitations: Compared with basal-like, luminal-like tumors shared significantly more repertoire with nontumor tissue. Tumor TCR diversity was below lymph nodes but above nontumor tissue.

Breast cancer patients provided tissue from their axillary draining lymph nodes. This chain connects TRBV9 to TRBJ2-2, with 7 bases fitting TRBD2. The sequenced material came from axillary lymph node tissue. The TCR originated in a female donor with breast cancer. Some clones in this sample may be carry-over from other donors' samples. CDR3 loop: CASSFSGEAAGELFF. CDR3 sequence (DNA): TGTGCCAGCAGCTTCAGCGGGGAGGCTGCCGGGGAGCTGTTTTTT.